This T cell receptor beta chain was sequenced in a study of T cells in Graves' hyperthyroidism and ophthalmopathy. Whole-study results and caveats: Researchers found most expanded thyroid clonotypes above 0.001 in blood as well.

As for this clonotype: Antigen unknown.

Template material for amplifying TCR beta CDR3 regions consisted of RNA transcripts. HTBI primers were employed in a first-round RT-PCR of the TCR CDR3. TCRdb used MiXCR to reprocess the multiplex PCR reads, holding one entry per CDR3 protein. The sample lists 45,000 to 55,000 distinct CDR3 sequences; roughly 50% were seen once. With 0 bases removed from V and 11 bases from J, the gap between germline ends came to 7 bases. This CDR3 comprises 10 residues. The germline V gene has CDR1 DFQATT and CDR2 SNEGSKA (reference sequence). If no ophthalmopathy progression occurred within 18 months, Graves' hyperthyroidism was stable. Subjects aged 18 to 65 presented with newly diagnosed hyperthyroidism of less than 2 months' duration. Uncontrolled infections, other autoimmune diseases, pregnancy or lactation led to exclusion of patients.

The sample was peripheral blood or thyroid tissue (not recorded which). The chain combines TRBV20-1 with TRBJ2-5; possibly TRBD1 or TRBD2 for D (5 bases each). The TCR comes from a man aged 18 to 30 with Graves' hyperthyroidism. CDR3 coding DNA: TGCAGTGCTAGAGATGGGGGACAGTACTTC. This encodes CSARDGGQYF.